The 28 T cell receptor beta chains presented below share a single source sample, sequenced in a study of molecular identifiers for immune sequencing clone quantification. One entry per CDR3 protein results from TCRdb running MiXCR on the PCR reads. The sample holds about 320,000 distinct CDR3 sequences; roughly 23% are singletons and the top ten take 0.75% to 0.85%. Sequencing input: naive CD8+ T cells from blood, with Jurkat cell RNA spiked in. Stated subset: FACS-sorted CD8+CD4-CCR7+CD45RA+ naive T cells. These receptors were taken from a human donor in good health. Some libraries in this study had Jurkat cell RNA spiked in.

This clonotype was observed many times. The gene calls are TRBV24-1 and TRBJ1-5; D is unclear. There are 14 residues in the CDR3. Trimming shortened V by 4 bases and J by 1 base, and 7 bases separated the two germline ends. Germline V gene data show CDR1 as KGHDR and CDR2 as SFDVKD. The DNA for the CDR3 is TGTGCCACCAGTGAACTGGACAGCAATCAGCCCCAGCATTTT. Encoded protein: CATSELDSNQPQHF.

This clonotype was seen repeatedly, ten times or more. The J gene is TRBJ2-5, the V gene TRBV12-3 or TRBV12-4; D possibly corresponds to TRBD2 (5 bases). The CDR3 is made up of 14 amino acids. V dropped 5 bases and J dropped 5 bases, with 15 bases sitting between them. The DNA for the CDR3 is TGTGCCAGCAGTCCGCGGACTGAAACGGAGACCCAGTACTTC. This gives the protein CASSPRTETETQYF.

This clonotype was counted many times. The chain uses TRBV6-5 and TRBJ2-7; 7 bases agree with TRBD1. The CDR3 covers 15 residues. After removal of 3 bases from V and 0 bases from J, the junction contained 5 bases not matched to a gene. Per the germline V gene, CDR1 is MNHEY and CDR2 is SVGAGI. The CDR3 DNA reads TGTGCCAGCAGTTATATGACAGGGACCTCCTACGAGCAGTACTTC. Amino acids: CASSYMTGTSYEQYF.

This clonotype was picked up many times. The chain carries TRBV2 and TRBJ2-5, with a tentative D call TRBD1 (7 bases). Trimming pared 6 bases from V and 2 bases from J, leaving 16 bases between. CDR1 is SNHLY and CDR2 is FYNNEI in the germline V gene. The CDR3 runs 15 residues. The CDR3 sequence: CASRGGGGMQETQYF. In nucleotides, the CDR3 is TGTGCCAGCAGAGGAGGGGGCGGGATGCAAGAGACCCAGTACTTC.

Remarks on this clonotype: The conserved final phenylalanine or tryptophan is absent from the CDR3, which likely points to a read error. CDR3 sequence: CSVYSESQYL. For the CDR3, the DNA is TGCAGCGTTTATTCAGAGTCCCAGTACCTC. This chain joins TRBV29-1 and TRBJ2-5, with D unresolved. The germline V gene has CDR1 SQVTM and CDR2 ANQGSEA. The CDR3 spans 10 residues.

The chain links TRBV19 to TRBJ2-2; 8 positions agree with TRBD1. J was trimmed by 4 bases and V by 0 bases; bases with no gene match: 7. CDR1 and CDR2 from the germline V gene are LNHDA and SQIVND (reference sequence). The CDR3 covers 17 residues. CDR3 nucleotides: TGTGCCAGTAGTATAGATGCAGGACAGGGCGGCACCGGGGAGCTGTTTTTT. It is translated as CASSIDAGQGGTGELFF.

Worth noting for this clonotype: A much larger clone lies a single base off, so this may be a read error. The J gene is TRBJ1-1, the V gene TRBV11-2; D remains unclear. CDR3 length: 16 amino acids. Trimming stripped 2 bases from V and 4 bases from J, with 17 bases between. The germline gives CDR1 SGHAT, CDR2 FQNNGV. DNA for the CDR3: TGTGCCAGCAGCTTACGGTGGCCAGTGACAAGCACTGAAGCTTTCTTT. Its protein is CASSLRWPVTSTEAFF.

Notes on this clonotype: A clone one base away is much larger, so this may be a read error. The gene calls are TRBV5-1 and TRBJ1-3, with D uncertain. V lost 0 bases and J lost 3, with 7 bases in between. Germline-derived CDR1 and CDR2 are SGHRS and YFSETQ. The CDR3 consists of 14 residues. CDR3 residues: CASSLAADGNTIYF. The CDR3 DNA follows: TGCGCCAGCAGCTTGGCTGCGGATGGAAACACCATATATTTT.

This clonotype was picked up a small number of times. CDR3 nucleotides: TGTGCCAGCATGGGAGAGTCCCCCGAGCAGTACTTC. This sequence encodes CASMGESPEQYF. The chain has TRBV3-1 and TRBJ2-7; TRBD2 might be the D (5 bases). From germline, CDR1 is LGHDT and CDR2 YNNKEL (reference sequence). V lost 7 bases and J 6 bases, leaving 13 bases between the germline ends. The CDR3 loop spans 12 amino acids.

There are many counts of this clonotype. The chain has TRBV6-5 and TRBJ2-6, with 12 bases that match TRBD1. Germline CDR1 and CDR2: MNHEY and SVGAGI. J gave up 3 bases and V 4 bases, and 13 bases lay outside the gene matches. The CDR3 totals 20 residues. This CDR3 is CASSSETGTGGRNGANVLTF. The CDR3 coding sequence is TGTGCCAGCAGTTCCGAAACCGGGACAGGGGGCAGAAATGGGGCCAACGTCCTGACTTTC.

This clonotype was seen repeatedly, ten times or more. V usage is TRBV7-2 and J usage is TRBJ2-7; the D gene is possibly TRBD1 (6 bases). Between the trimmed V and J ends, which lost 5 bases and 0 bases, there was a span of 14 bases. This CDR3 has 15 residues. Germline V gives CDR1 SGHTA, CDR2 FQGNSA. The CDR3, as DNA: TGTGCCAGCAGCCCTACAGGGTTCTCCTCCTACGAGCAGTACTTC. Encoded protein: CASSPTGFSSYEQYF.

This clonotype has a count of ten or more. The chain joins TRBV28 to TRBJ2-4; perhaps TRBD1 as D (5 bases). The CDR3 extends over 14 amino acids. Trimming took 7 bases from V and 0 from J, leaving 10 bases between them. Germline V lookup: CDR1 MDHEN, CDR2 SYDVKM. This chain's CDR3 is CASNGHLAKNIQYF. CDR3 nucleotides: TGTGCCAGCAACGGACACTTAGCCAAAAACATTCAGTACTTC.

Note on this clonotype: This may come from a read error, since a much larger clone is one base off. This chain joins TRBV18 and TRBJ1-5, with 10 bases that match TRBD1. This CDR3 has 15 amino acids. Germline V gene sequence: CDR1 KGHSH, CDR2 LQKENI. The CDR3 DNA reads as TGTGCCAGCTCACCAACGACAGGGGGCAATCAGCCCCAGCGTTTT. Protein: CASSPTTGGNQPQRF.

On this clonotype: Since a much larger clone is just one base distant, this may be a read error. The V gene is TRBV7-9, the J gene TRBJ2-5; 7 bases are a match to TRBD2. The germline V gene has CDR1 SEHNR and CDR2 FQNEAQ (reference sequence). The CDR3 length is 15 residues. Written as DNA, the CDR3 is TGTGCCAGCAGCTTACCCCTCGCGGGAGAAGAGGCCCAGTACTTC. Protein sequence: CASSLPLAGEEAQYF.

This rearrangement joins TRBV27 to TRBJ2-3; D unresolved. CDR3 length: 14 residues. Trimming removed 6 bases at V and 2 bases at J, with 12 bases between. CDR1 is MNHEY, CDR2 SMNVEV, per germline (reference sequence). In DNA form, the CDR3 reads TGTGCCAGCAGCTTTCGCCAGTTCACAGATACGCAGTATTTT. Protein sequence: CASSFRQFTDTQYF.

This clonotype has ten or more counts. The chain recombines TRBV12-3 or TRBV12-4 with TRBJ2-5; the match to TRBD2 covers 7 bases. With V trimmed by 6 bases and J by 8 bases, 12 bases remained unmatched. The length of the CDR3 is 14 residues. This chain's CDR3 is CASRGASGGATQYF. CDR3 nucleotides: TGTGCCAGCAGGGGAGCGTCGGGGGGTGCAACCCAGTACTTC.

This clonotype was found many times. The chain has TRBV20-1 and TRBJ2-5; the match to TRBD2 covers 12 bases. The CDR3 runs 16 residues. Germline CDR1 reads DFQATT; CDR2 reads SNEGSKA (reference sequence). The junction had 6 bases not matched to a gene; V was cut back by 2 bases and J by 2 bases. In DNA, the CDR3 is TGCAGTGCTAGACCCCGGACTAGCGGGATTCAAGAGACCCAGTACTTC. The encoded protein is CSARPRTSGIQETQYF.

Worth noting for this clonotype: A much larger clone lies one base from this, so it may be a read error. The rearrangement links TRBV20-1 to TRBJ2-7; 8 bases agree with TRBD2. The CDR3 is 14 residues long. V shed 3 bases, J shed 2 bases, and the junction held 6 bases outside the gene matches. Germline V CDR1 and CDR2: DFQATT, SNEGSKA (reference sequence). This chain's CDR3 is CSARAGGVPYEQYF. CDR3 in DNA: TGCAGTGCTAGGGCCGGGGGGGTTCCCTACGAGCAGTACTTC.

Concerning this clonotype itself: A clone one base away is much larger, so this may be a read error. The rearrangement links TRBV28 to TRBJ1-1, with D unresolved. The CDR3 contains 11 residues. CDR1 and CDR2 (germline): MDHEN, SYDVKM. The DNA of the CDR3 is TGTGCCGGCAGTTTCGTCACTGAAGCTTTCTTT. Its translation is CAGSFVTEAFF.

The sample holds many counts of this clonotype. The chain recombines TRBV6-2 or TRBV6-3 with TRBJ1-2; D call uncertain. Germline-derived CDR1 and CDR2 are MNHEY and SVGEGT. The length of the CDR3 is 13 residues. V shed 4 bases and J shed 5 bases, with 11 bases lying between them. The CDR3 DNA is TGTGCCAGCAGTTTCGCTCCCGAGTATGGCTACACCTTC. It yields the protein CASSFAPEYGYTF.

This clonotype came up many times. The chain carries TRBV12-3 or TRBV12-4 and TRBJ1-5; D gene unclear. There are 15 residues in the CDR3. The V gene lost 6 bases and the J gene lost 9 bases, with 21 bases spanning the gap. The CDR3 protein is CASSQDEGSNGPQHF. The CDR3 DNA follows: TGTGCCAGCAGCCAAGACGAGGGCAGTAATGGGCCCCAGCATTTT.

In its sample, this clonotype was seen a few times. The J gene is TRBJ2-7, the V gene TRBV7-9; D is possibly TRBD1 (5 bases). The CDR3 spans 12 residues. V gave up 4 bases and J gave up 11 bases, with 15 bases separating them. Germline assignment: CDR1 SEHNR and CDR2 FQNEAQ (reference sequence). As DNA, the CDR3 is TGTGCCAGCAGCTCGTCCGACAGACCGAAGTACTTC. It encodes CASSSSDRPKYF.

This sequence joins TRBV3-1 and TRBJ2-7; 9 nucleotides match TRBD2. The CDR3 totals 15 residues. With 0 bases clipped from V and 4 bases from J, the junction kept 4 bases outside the gene matches. From germline, CDR1 is LGHDT and CDR2 YNNKEL (reference sequence). CDR3 DNA sequence: TGTGCCAGCAGCCAAGACAGCGGGAGGAGGTACGAGCAGTACTTC. It specifies CASSQDSGRRYEQYF.

J is TRBJ1-1 and V is TRBV12-3 or TRBV12-4; D not resolved. The CDR3 loop spans 15 amino acids. The V end lost 9 bases, the J end lost 0 bases, and 17 bases lay between the germline ends. CDR3 loop: CASTPHIGLNTEAFF. For the CDR3, the DNA is TGTGCCAGTACCCCCCATATTGGGCTGAACACTGAAGCTTTCTTT.

The chain joins TRBV4-3 to TRBJ2-7; D gene uncertain. From germline, CDR1 is LGHNA and CDR2 YSLEER. This CDR3 region has 16 residues. Deletions cut 0 bases from V and 0 bases from J, with 12 bases between. The CDR3 DNA reads as TGCGCCAGCAGCCAAGACGACCTGGCTCTCTCCTACGAGCAGTACTTC. Its translation is CASSQDDLALSYEQYF.

The chain recombines TRBV12-3 or TRBV12-4 with TRBJ2-1, with no clear D. Trimming shortened V by 0 bases and J by 2 bases, and 17 bases separated the two germline ends. There are 18 residues in the CDR3. CDR3 amino acids: CASSLAAVLGQPYNEQFF. The CDR3 bases are TGTGCCAGCAGTTTAGCGGCCGTCTTAGGGCAGCCCTACAATGAGCAGTTCTTC.

The J gene is TRBJ2-2, the V gene TRBV6-5; the match to TRBD1 covers 7 bases. CDR3 size: 15 residues. Germline CDR1 MNHEY, CDR2 SVGAGI. The trim removed 5 bases at V and 1 base at J, leaving 4 bases unmatched. CDR3 bases: TGTGCCAGCAGTGCTCGACAGGGGAACACCGGGGAGCTGTTTTTT. Translating gives CASSARQGNTGELFF.

This clonotype appeared a few times. The chain has TRBV4-1 and TRBJ2-7; D perhaps matches TRBD2 (5 bases). The germline gives CDR1 MGHRA, CDR2 YSYEKL. Trimming took 2 bases from V and 3 from J, leaving 23 bases between them. The length of the CDR3 is 18 residues. CDR3 residues: CASSQSRTGQDLFYEQYF. CDR3 nucleotides: TGCGCCAGCAGCCAATCCAGGACTGGCCAGGACCTTTTCTACGAGCAGTACTTC.